This passage covers 23 T cell receptor beta chains from one sample sequenced in a study of cytomegalovirus exposure and HLA in healthy donors. The PCR had 60 Vbeta and 13 Jbeta primers. TCRdb keeps only in-frame clones here, not all; method: immunoSEQ multiplex PCR. The table has 250,000 to 350,000 clones, roughly 80% seen once. The source material was PBMCs. The source of these receptors is a girl aged 2-10 years in good health and CMV-seronegative.

CDR3 sequence (DNA): TGCAGCGTTTCGAACAGGGCAGCTAATGAAAAACTGTTTTTT. It is translated as CSVSNRAANEKLFF. This chain connects TRBV29-1 to TRBJ1-4; D is perhaps TRBD1 (6 bases). This CDR3 contains 14 residues. The germline gives CDR1 SQVTM, CDR2 ANQGSEA. Trimming removed 5 bases from V and 3 bases from J, with 13 bases in between.

About this clone itself: At one boundary the junction diverges from the germline segment, which might be a read error. The sample holds other DNA sequences that translate to the same CDR3. This sequence joins TRBV5-1 and TRBJ1-4; a possible D gene is TRBD1 (5 bases). From germline, CDR1 is SGHRS and CDR2 YFSETQ. This CDR3 region has 16 residues. CDR3 sequence (DNA): TGCGCCAGCAGCTTGTTACCCGACAGAGAAAATGAAAAATTGTTTTTT. Translation gives CASSLLPDRENEKLFF.

The chain employs TRBV5-1 and TRBJ2-7; 8 bases match TRBD1. The germline gives CDR1 SGHRS, CDR2 YFSETQ. The CDR3 length is 15 residues. V dropped 2 bases and J dropped 4; count of bases not matched to a gene: 8. The CDR3 DNA reads as TGCGCCAGCAGCTTTAGGACAGGGAGTATATACGAGCAGTACTTC. Translation: CASSFRTGSIYEQYF. The variable domain in full, with the rest retrieved from reference TRBV5-1 and TRBJ2-7, is KAGVTQTPRYLIKTRGQQVTLSCSPISGHRSVSWYQQTPGQGLQFLFEYFSETQRNKGNFPGRFSGRQFSNSRSEMNVSTLELGDSALYLCASSFRTGSIYEQYFGPGTRLTVT.

This clone was detected a few times. V and J are TRBV5-6 and TRBJ2-1; no clear D. This CDR3 is 15 amino acids long. V was cut by 4 bases and J by 3 bases, with 14 bases left in between. Germline V lookup: CDR1 SGHDT, CDR2 YYEEEE. Here the CDR3 DNA reads TGTGCCAGCAGCCCAGGTCCGGTGGGCTACAATGAGCAGTTCTTC. Encoded protein: CASSPGPVGYNEQFF.

The rearrangement uses TRBV11-3 and TRBJ2-3; 8 positions agree with TRBD1. CDR1 is SGHNT, CDR2 YENEEA, per germline. V lost 5 bases and J lost 3; bases outside the gene matches: 10. The CDR3 covers 16 residues. DNA of the CDR3: TGTGCCAGCAGCCGTATCAGAACAGGGGGAACAGATACGCAGTATTTT. Its protein product is CASSRIRTGGTDTQYF.

V gene TRBV6-5 combines with J gene TRBJ2-1; 10 positions agree with TRBD2. Germline CDR1 is MNHEY and CDR2 is SVGAGI. The CDR3 covers 13 residues. Trimming took 9 bases from V and 6 from J; bases not matched to a gene: 5. This CDR3 is CASRTSGSNEQFF. CDR3 nucleotides: TGTGCCAGTCGGACTAGCGGAAGCAATGAGCAGTTCTTC.

CDR3 in amino acids: CASSLEGDDYEQYF. DNA of the CDR3: TGTGCCAGCAGCTTGGAAGGAGACGACTACGAGCAGTACTTC. The J gene is TRBJ2-7, the V gene TRBV5-6; D is undetermined. The germline V gene has CDR1 SGHDT and CDR2 YYEEEE. The CDR3 is 14 residues long. With 0 bases removed from V and 3 bases from J, the gap between germline ends came to 10 bases.

The V call is TRBV6-5, the J call TRBJ2-7, with TRBD1 identical over 10 bases. The CDR3 has 15 amino acids. The V segment lost 6 bases and the J segment 6 bases; nucleotides outside the gene matches: 11. Germline CDR1 MNHEY, CDR2 SVGAGI. CDR3 loop: CASSRGGDRGGEQYF. The CDR3 nucleotides are TGTGCCAGCAGCCGTGGGGGGGACAGGGGAGGCGAGCAGTACTTC.

CDR3 sequence (DNA): TGTGCCAGCAGCACACCGTCCGGGACTAGCGTCTACGAGCAGTACTTC. As protein: CASSTPSGTSVYEQYF. V is TRBV7-9 and J is TRBJ2-7; TRBD2 matches 10 bases. V dropped 5 bases and J dropped 3; count of bases not matched to a gene: 10. The CDR3 is made up of 16 amino acids. The germline CDR1 and CDR2 sequences are SEHNR and FQNEAQ (reference sequence). Using reference TRBV7-9 and TRBJ2-7 for the parts outside the CDR3, the full variable domain is DTGVSQNPRHKITKRGQNVTFRCDPISEHNRLYWYRQTLGQGPEFLTYFQNEAQLEKSRLLSDRFSAERPKGSFSTLEIQRTEQGDSAMYLCASSTPSGTSVYEQYFGPGTRLTVT.

The chain employs TRBV4-1 and TRBJ1-4, with no clear D. The V gene's germline CDR1 is MGHRA and CDR2 YSYEKL. With 1 base removed from V and 1 base from J, the gap between germline ends came to 10 bases. The CDR3 extends over 16 amino acids. CDR3 in amino acids: CASSQGAVLTNEKLFF. CDR3 nucleotide sequence: TGCGCCAGCAGCCAAGGTGCGGTTTTAACTAATGAAAAACTGTTTTTT.

In its sample, this clone was seen a few times. V gene TRBV18 combines with J gene TRBJ1-4, with a possible D match to TRBD1 (5 bases). Germline CDR1 KGHSH, CDR2 LQKENI. The V end was cut by 3 bases, the J end by 5 bases, with 10 bases between. This CDR3 has 14 residues. The CDR3 loop is CASSPGTANEKLFF. The DNA for the CDR3 is TGTGCCAGCTCACCCGGGACTGCCAATGAAAAACTGTTTTTT.

This rearrangement joins TRBV6-5 to TRBJ1-2, with TRBD1 matching over 8 bases. V shed 6 bases, J shed 7 bases, and the junction held 13 bases outside the gene matches. CDR1 MNHEY and CDR2 SVGAGI come from the germline V gene. CDR3 size: 15 residues. The CDR3: CASRRGAQGVCGYTF. CDR3 coding DNA: TGTGCCAGCAGAAGGGGGGCACAGGGGGTATGTGGCTACACCTTC.

The rearrangement joins TRBV4-2 to TRBJ2-2; 14 nucleotides align to TRBD2. V lost 4 bases and J lost 5; bases outside the gene matches: 18. CDR1 and CDR2 (germline): LGHNA, YNFKEQ. The CDR3 sequence is 21 residues long. CDR3 nucleotide sequence: TGTGCCAGCAGCCTTATACCGGGACTAGCGGGAGTTAGTGGTAGGACCGGGGAGCTGTTTTTT. Its protein product is CASSLIPGLAGVSGRTGELFF.

The chain joins TRBV5-1 to TRBJ1-6; D ambiguous. V was trimmed by 0 bases and J by 0 bases, leaving 10 bases between them. This CDR3 region has 17 residues. The germline V gene encodes CDR1 SGHRS and CDR2 YFSETQ. This CDR3 is CASSLGRVTSYNSPLHF. In DNA form, the CDR3 reads TGCGCCAGCAGCTTGGGGCGGGTGACCTCCTATAATTCACCCCTCCACTTT.

The CDR3 DNA sequence: TGTGCCAGCAGGGCTAAACACAGGGTACGACAGCCCCAGCATTTT. As protein: CASRAKHRVRQPQHF. J is TRBJ1-5 and V is TRBV27; perhaps TRBD1 as D (6 bases). V was pared by 6 bases and J by 7 bases, with 19 bases between. Germline values: CDR1 MNHEY, CDR2 SMNVEV (reference sequence). CDR3 length equals 15 residues.

This clone showed up just once. This sequence joins TRBV7-6 and TRBJ2-1, with 10 bases aligning to TRBD2. V gave up 6 bases and J gave up 4 bases; unmatched junction bases: 6. This CDR3 region has 15 residues. In germline, CDR1 is SGHVS, CDR2 FNYEAQ. CDR3 in amino acids: CASSPTSGAYNEQFF. The CDR3 bases are TGTGCCAGCAGTCCAACTAGCGGGGCATACAATGAGCAGTTCTTC.

This clone was seen only a few times. This chain uses TRBV5-1 with TRBJ1-2, with D perhaps matching TRBD1 (5 bases). The germline V gene encodes CDR1 SGHRS and CDR2 YFSETQ. This CDR3 spans 14 amino acids. The V end lost 0 bases, the J end lost 3 bases, and 9 bases lay between the germline ends. The CDR3 sequence: CASSLAAGDYGYTF. CDR3 nucleotides: TGCGCCAGCAGCTTGGCCGCGGGGGACTATGGCTACACCTTC.

The chain couples TRBV7-3 to TRBJ2-7; the D gene is possibly TRBD2 (5 bases). The germline V and J ends were trimmed by 3 bases and 3 bases, with 12 bases remaining between them. Germline CDR1 SGHTA, CDR2 FQGTGA. This CDR3 contains 14 residues. CDR3 loop: CASSLSGRGYEQYF. DNA of the CDR3: TGTGCCAGCAGCTTGAGCGGCCGGGGCTACGAGCAGTACTTC.

With respect to this clone: The same CDR3 is also encoded by other DNA sequences in this sample. The V call is TRBV7-9, the J call TRBJ2-7; D unclear. The CDR3 runs to 10 residues. V gave up 5 bases and J gave up 7 bases, with 6 bases separating them. CDR1 is SEHNR, CDR2 FQNEAQ, per germline (reference sequence). The CDR3 region is CASSPGEQYF. CDR3 in DNA: TGTGCCAGCAGCCCCGGGGAGCAGTACTTC. The complete variable domain, with remaining parts taken from reference TRBV7-9 and TRBJ2-7, reads DTGVSQNPRHKITKRGQNVTFRCDPISEHNRLYWYRQTLGQGPEFLTYFQNEAQLEKSRLLSDRFSAERPKGSFSTLEIQRTEQGDSAMYLCASSPGEQYFGPGTRLTVT.

The rearrangement joins TRBV11-2 to TRBJ2-1, with 7 bases fitting TRBD1. Germline V gene lookup returns CDR1 SGHAT and CDR2 FQNNGV. J lost 5 bases, V lost 5 bases, and 9 bases had no gene match. This CDR3 is built from 15 residues. CDR3 in DNA: TGTGCCAGCAGCCGCCCCCGGGACAGCGACAATGAGCAGTTCTTC. Its protein is CASSRPRDSDNEQFF.

This clone has only one observation. This specimen includes other DNA sequences encoding the same CDR3. In DNA, the CDR3 is TGTGCCAGCAGCTTGGGGACAGGGCCCTACGAGCAGTACTTC. Encoded protein: CASSLGTGPYEQYF. This sequence joins TRBV5-4 and TRBJ2-7, with TRBD1 identical over 8 bases. V lost 0 bases, J lost 2 bases, and 1 base stayed unmatched. The CDR3 totals 14 residues. Germline-derived CDR1 and CDR2 are SGHNT and YYREEE (reference sequence).

The DNA for the CDR3 is TGTGCCAGCAGTGAAGCCCCTTACGGGGAGCTGTTTTTT. It yields the protein CASSEAPYGELFF. The chain joins TRBV2 to TRBJ2-2; no clear D. Trimming cost V 0 bases and J 7 bases, with 6 bases left between them. The CDR3 runs 13 residues. The germline CDR1 and CDR2 sequences are SNHLY and FYNNEI.

Regarding this clone: The same CDR3 can be traced to other DNA sequences in this sample. The V and J genes are TRBV5-1 and TRBJ2-1; 12 positions match TRBD2. V lost 4 bases, J lost 4 bases, and 3 bases stayed unmatched. CDR1 SGHRS and CDR2 YFSETQ come from the germline V gene. This CDR3 is built from 15 residues. CDR3 protein: CASSPGTSGYNEQFF. DNA of the CDR3: TGCGCCAGCAGCCCCGGGACTAGCGGGTACAATGAGCAGTTCTTC.